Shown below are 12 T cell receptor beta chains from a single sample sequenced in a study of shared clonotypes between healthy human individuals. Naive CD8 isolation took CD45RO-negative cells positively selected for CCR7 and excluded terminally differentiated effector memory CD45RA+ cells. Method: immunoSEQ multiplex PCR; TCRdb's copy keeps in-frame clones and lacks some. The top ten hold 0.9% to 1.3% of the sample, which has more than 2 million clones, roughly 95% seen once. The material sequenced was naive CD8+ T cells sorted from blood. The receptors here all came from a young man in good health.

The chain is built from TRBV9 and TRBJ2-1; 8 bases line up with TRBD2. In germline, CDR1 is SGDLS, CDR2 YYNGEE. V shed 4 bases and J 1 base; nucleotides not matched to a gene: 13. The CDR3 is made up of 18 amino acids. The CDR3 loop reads CASSFRFHTSGSYNEQFF. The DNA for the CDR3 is TGTGCCAGCAGCTTCCGATTCCACACTAGCGGATCCTACAATGAGCAGTTCTTC.

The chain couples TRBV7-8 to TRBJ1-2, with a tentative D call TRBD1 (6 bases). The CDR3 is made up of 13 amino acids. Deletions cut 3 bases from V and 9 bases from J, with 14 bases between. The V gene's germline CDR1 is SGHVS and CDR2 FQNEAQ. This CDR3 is CASSFPGAKSYTF. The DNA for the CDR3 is TGTGCCAGCAGCTTTCCAGGGGCGAAGAGCTACACCTTC.

The CDR3 DNA sequence: TGCGCCAGCAGCTTGGGGCCTTGGGAGGGTTCTGACTACGAGCAGTACTTC. Protein product: CASSLGPWEGSDYEQYF. The chain joins TRBV5-1 to TRBJ2-7, with TRBD2 matching 7 bases. CDR1 is SGHRS and CDR2 is YFSETQ in the germline V gene. With V trimmed by 0 bases and J by 3 bases, 12 bases remained unmatched. This CDR3 is built from 17 residues.

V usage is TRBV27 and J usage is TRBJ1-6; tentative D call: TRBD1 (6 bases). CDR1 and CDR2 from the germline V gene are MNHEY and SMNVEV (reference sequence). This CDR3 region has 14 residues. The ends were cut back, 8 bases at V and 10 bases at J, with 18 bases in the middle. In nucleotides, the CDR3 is TGTGCCAGCGGAATGGTGGGGGCGGGGTCACCCCTCCACTTT. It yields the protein CASGMVGAGSPLHF.

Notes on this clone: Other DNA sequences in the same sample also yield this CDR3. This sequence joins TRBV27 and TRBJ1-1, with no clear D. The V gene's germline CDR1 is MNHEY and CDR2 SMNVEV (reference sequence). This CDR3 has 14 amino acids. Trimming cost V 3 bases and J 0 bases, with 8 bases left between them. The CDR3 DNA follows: TGTGCCAGCAGTTTGTCTACAGTGAACACTGAAGCTTTCTTT. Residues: CASSLSTVNTEAFF.

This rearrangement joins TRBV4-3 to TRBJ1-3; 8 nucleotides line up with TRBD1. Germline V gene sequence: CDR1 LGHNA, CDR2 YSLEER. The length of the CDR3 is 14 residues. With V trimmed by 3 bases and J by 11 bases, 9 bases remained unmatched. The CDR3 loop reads CASSQGQATFPIYF. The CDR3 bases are TGCGCCAGCAGCCAGGGACAGGCCACGTTTCCCATATATTTT.

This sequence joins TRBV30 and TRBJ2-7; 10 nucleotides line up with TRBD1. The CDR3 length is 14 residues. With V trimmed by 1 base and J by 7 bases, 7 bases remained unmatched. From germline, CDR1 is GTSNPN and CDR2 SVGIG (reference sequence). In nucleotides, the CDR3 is TGTGCCTGGAGTGCTGACAGGGGGCCTGGAGAGCAGTACTTC. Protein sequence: CAWSADRGPGEQYF.

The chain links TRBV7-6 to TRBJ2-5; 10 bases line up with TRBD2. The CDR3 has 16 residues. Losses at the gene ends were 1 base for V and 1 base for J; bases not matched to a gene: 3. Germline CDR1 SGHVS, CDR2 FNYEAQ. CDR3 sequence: CASSLGRLAGQETQYF. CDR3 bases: TGTGCCAGCAGCTTAGGGAGACTAGCGGGCCAAGAGACCCAGTACTTC.

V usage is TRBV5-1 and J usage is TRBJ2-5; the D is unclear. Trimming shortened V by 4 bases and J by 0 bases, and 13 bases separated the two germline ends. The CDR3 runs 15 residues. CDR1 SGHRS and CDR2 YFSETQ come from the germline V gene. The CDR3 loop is CASSLMSGYQETQYF. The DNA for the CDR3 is TGCGCCAGCAGCCTGATGTCCGGTTACCAAGAGACCCAGTACTTC.

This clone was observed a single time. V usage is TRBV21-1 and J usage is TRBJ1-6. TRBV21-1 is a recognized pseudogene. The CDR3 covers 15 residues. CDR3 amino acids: CASSQRSSYNSPLHF. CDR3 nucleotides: TGTGCCAGCAGCCAAAGGAGCTCCTATAATTCACCCCTCCACTTT.

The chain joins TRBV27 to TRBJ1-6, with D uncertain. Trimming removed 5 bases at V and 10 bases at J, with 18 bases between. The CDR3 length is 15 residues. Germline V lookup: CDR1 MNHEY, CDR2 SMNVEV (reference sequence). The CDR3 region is CASSHSGNMNSPLHF. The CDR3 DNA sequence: TGTGCCAGCAGTCACTCCGGGAACATGAACTCACCCCTCCACTTT.

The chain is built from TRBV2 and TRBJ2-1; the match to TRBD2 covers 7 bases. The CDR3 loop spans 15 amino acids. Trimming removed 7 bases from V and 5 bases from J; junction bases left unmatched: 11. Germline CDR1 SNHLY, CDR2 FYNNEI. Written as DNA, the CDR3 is TGTGCCAGCAATGGGGAGGGCCTGTCTGACAATGAGCAGTTCTTC. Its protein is CASNGEGLSDNEQFF.